This record concerns one T cell receptor beta chain sequence. The CDR3 totals 17 residues. Looked up from germline, CDR1 is SGHTS and CDR2 is YDEGEE. With V trimmed by 6 bases and J by 7 bases, 16 bases remained unmatched. This entry belongs to a study of control samples from healthy donors and cancer patients. The assay was immunoSEQ multiplex PCR, and TCRdb's table has in-frame clones only and misses some. The sample carries 40,000 to 50,000 clones, approximately 94% recorded once. The rearrangement links TRBV5-8 to TRBJ1-4, with 9 bases aligning to TRBD1. The clonotype originates from a man between 60 and 70 years old in good health. Sequencing was carried out using blood. The CDR3 is CASKILPPGTGSEKLFF. CDR3 nucleotides: TGTGCCAGCAAAATACTGCCCCCCGGGACAGGGAGTGAAAAACTGTTTTTT.